The T cell receptor beta chain described here comes from a study of CD8 T cells in ankylosing spondylitis. The study's findings and limits: What seemed typical of ankylosing spondylitis blood was a TCR beta motif built from eight highly homologous variants. Both synovial fluid and blood in reactive arthritis had previously been reported to carry some motif variants. The disease-linked clones had a CD8+ phenotype and low blood frequencies. Disease-linked clones were reportedly significantly enriched in matched ankylosing spondylitis synovial fluid.

This CDR3 has 12 amino acids. The V end was cut by 7 bases, the J end by 4 bases, with 8 bases between. The TCR beta libraries were generated through quantitative 5'-RACE incorporating molecular barcodes. From the 5' RACE reads, TCRdb called clonotypes with MiXCR, one entry per CDR3 protein. The sample gives 200,000 to 250,000 distinct CDR3 sequences, more than 5.5% of which show up once; 13% to 15% is in the top ten. This clonotype came up a few times. Antigen: not known. The chain links TRBV12-3 or TRBV12-4 to TRBJ2-1; D may match TRBD1 or TRBD2 (5 bases each). Sequencing was done on a sample of blood, either unsorted or a sorted T cell fraction (not recorded which). The sequence derives from a male donor with ankylosing spondylitis. CDR3: CASMGPYNEQFF. The CDR3, as DNA: TGTGCCAGCATGGGACCATACAATGAGCAGTTCTTC.